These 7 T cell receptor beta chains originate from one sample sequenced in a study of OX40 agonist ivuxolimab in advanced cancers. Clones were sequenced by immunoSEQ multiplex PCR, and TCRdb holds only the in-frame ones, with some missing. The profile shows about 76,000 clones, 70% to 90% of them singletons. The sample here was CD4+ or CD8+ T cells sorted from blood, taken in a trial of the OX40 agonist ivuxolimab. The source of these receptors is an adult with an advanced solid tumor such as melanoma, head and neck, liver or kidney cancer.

CDR3 protein: CASSLVRAYEQYF. CDR3 bases: TGTGCCAGCAGCTTGGTAAGGGCCTACGAGCAGTACTTC. The chain employs TRBV5-6 and TRBJ2-7; D remains unclear. The germline CDR1 and CDR2 sequences are SGHDT and YYEEEE. This CDR3 region has 13 residues. Trimming took off 0 bases at V and 2 bases at J, with 6 bases between the two ends.

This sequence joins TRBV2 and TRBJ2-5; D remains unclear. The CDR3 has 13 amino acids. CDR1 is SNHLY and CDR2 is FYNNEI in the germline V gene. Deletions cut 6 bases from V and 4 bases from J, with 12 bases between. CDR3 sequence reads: CASRQIHGETQYF. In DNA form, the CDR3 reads TGTGCCAGCAGACAGATACACGGAGAGACCCAGTACTTC.

CDR3 sequence: CASSRGLGDGIYNEQFF. The CDR3 DNA reads TGTGCCAGCAGCCGCGGACTAGGTGATGGGATATACAATGAGCAGTTCTTC. This chain uses TRBV6-4 with TRBJ2-1; 7 bases line up with TRBD2. V lost 6 bases to trimming and J lost 4 bases; unmatched junction nucleotides: 15. There are 17 residues in the CDR3. CDR1 and CDR2 from the germline V gene are MRHNA and SNTAGT.

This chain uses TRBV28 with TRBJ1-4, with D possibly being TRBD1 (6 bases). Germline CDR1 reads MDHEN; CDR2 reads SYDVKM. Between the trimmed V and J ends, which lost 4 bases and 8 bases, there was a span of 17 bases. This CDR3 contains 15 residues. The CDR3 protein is CASSSLRGIGEKLFF. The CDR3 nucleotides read TGTGCCAGCAGTTCCCTCAGGGGCATAGGCGAAAAACTGTTTTTT.

CDR3 bases: TGTGCCAGCAGCAAACAAGGAGGAGACGGCACAGATACGCAGTATTTT. This gives the protein CASSKQGGDGTDTQYF. The V call is TRBV11-3, the J call TRBJ2-3; maybe TRBD2 (5 bases). The V and J ends lost 5 bases and 1 base respectively, with 16 bases between them. The CDR3 runs 16 residues. The germline gives CDR1 SGHNT, CDR2 YENEEA.

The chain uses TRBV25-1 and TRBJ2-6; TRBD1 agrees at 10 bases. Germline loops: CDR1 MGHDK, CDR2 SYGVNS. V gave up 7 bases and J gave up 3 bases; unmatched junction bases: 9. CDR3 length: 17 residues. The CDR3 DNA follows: TGTGCCAGCACAACCGGGACAGGGGCGCGTGGGGCCAACGTCCTGACTTTC. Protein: CASTTGTGARGANVLTF.

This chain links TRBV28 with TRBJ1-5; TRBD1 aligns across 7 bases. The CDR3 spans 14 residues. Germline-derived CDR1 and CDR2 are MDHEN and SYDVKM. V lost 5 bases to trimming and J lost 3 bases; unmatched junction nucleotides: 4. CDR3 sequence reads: CASSEDRVNQPQHF. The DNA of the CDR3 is TGTGCCAGCAGTGAAGACAGGGTCAATCAGCCCCAGCATTTT. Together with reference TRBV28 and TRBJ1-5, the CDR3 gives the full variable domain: DVKVTQSSRYLVKRTGEKVFLECVQDMDHENMFWYRQDPGLGLRLIYFSYDVKMKEKGDIPEGYSVSREKKERFSLILESASTNQTSMYLCASSEDRVNQPQHFGDGTRLSIL.